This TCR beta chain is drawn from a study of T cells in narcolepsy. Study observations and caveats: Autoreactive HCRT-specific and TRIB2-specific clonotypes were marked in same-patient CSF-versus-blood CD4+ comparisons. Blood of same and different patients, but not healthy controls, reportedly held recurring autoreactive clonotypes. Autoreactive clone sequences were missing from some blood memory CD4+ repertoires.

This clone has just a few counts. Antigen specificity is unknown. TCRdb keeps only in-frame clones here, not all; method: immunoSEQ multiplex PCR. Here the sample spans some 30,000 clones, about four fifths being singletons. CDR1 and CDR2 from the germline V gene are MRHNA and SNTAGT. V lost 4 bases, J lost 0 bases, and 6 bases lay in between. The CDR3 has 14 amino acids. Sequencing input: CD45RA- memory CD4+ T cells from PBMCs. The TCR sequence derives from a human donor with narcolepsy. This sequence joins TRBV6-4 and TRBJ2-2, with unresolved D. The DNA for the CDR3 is TGTGCCAGCAGTGCACTACCGAACACCGGGGAGCTGTTTTTT. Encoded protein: CASSALPNTGELFF.